The 26 T cell receptor beta chains listed next were all sequenced from one sample in a study of T cells in Graves' hyperthyroidism and ophthalmopathy (dated by TCRdb to the late 2010s). Libraries were constructed by multiplex PCR. For sequencing, an Illumina HiSeq 2000 was employed. The TCR beta CDR3 regions were amplified from RNA transcripts. A first-round RT-PCR of the TCR CDR3 used the HTBI primer set with the Qiagen OneStep RT-PCR kit. TCRdb reprocessed the public reads (quality trimming at Q25 with fastp, clone calling with MiXCR) and kept in-frame beta chains. Rows are combined by CDR3 protein, so each entry shows the most common genes and DNA. The sample data list a few hundred thousand distinct CDR3 sequences, and around a sixth of these were observed just once. The top ten hold 13% to 15% of the sample. The sequenced sample consisted of blood. Source of these receptors: a young woman with Graves' hyperthyroidism.

The chain combines TRBV4-1 with TRBJ2-7, with TRBD1 matching over 10 bases. Germline V CDR1 and CDR2: MGHRA, YSYEKL. The length of the CDR3 is 17 residues. Trimming removed 1 base from V and 0 bases from J; junction bases left unmatched: 6. This CDR3 is CASSQGPRTGGSYEQYF. CDR3 in DNA: TGCGCCAGCAGCCAAGGCCCCAGGACAGGGGGCTCCTACGAGCAGTACTTC.

The chain couples TRBV6-2 or TRBV6-3 to TRBJ1-2; weak D call: TRBD1 (6 bases). Trimming pared 6 bases from V and 0 bases from J, leaving 11 bases between. The CDR3 extends over 14 amino acids. Per the germline V gene, CDR1 is MNHEY and CDR2 is SVGEGT. Here the CDR3 reads CASRRTETNYGYTF. The CDR3 DNA reads as TGTGCCAGCAGACGGACAGAAACTAACTATGGCTACACCTTC.

The rearrangement uses TRBV29-1 and TRBJ2-5; D may be TRBD2 (7 bases). Trimming shortened V by 3 bases and J by 4 bases, and 12 bases separated the two germline ends. This CDR3 has 13 amino acids. Germline assignment: CDR1 SQVTM and CDR2 ANQGSEA. The CDR3 DNA is TGCAGCGTTGATAGGGGGGGAAGAGAGACCCAGTACTTC. It specifies CSVDRGGRETQYF.

This clonotype has at least ten counts. CDR3 bases: TGCAGTGCTCCGACACTGGACAGGGGAAACATTCAGTACTTC. This codes for CSAPTLDRGNIQYF. This sequence joins TRBV20-1 and TRBJ2-4; 9 bases are shared with TRBD1. The trim removed 5 bases at V and 6 bases at J, leaving 8 bases unmatched. Per the germline V gene, CDR1 is DFQATT and CDR2 is SNEGSKA (reference sequence). The CDR3 consists of 14 residues.

This clonotype was found many times. The chain has TRBV28 and TRBJ1-2; no firm D call. The V and J ends lost 5 bases and 4 bases respectively, with 14 bases between them. This CDR3 is built from 14 residues. Germline V CDR1 and CDR2: MDHEN, SYDVKM. Written as DNA, the CDR3 is TGTGCCAGCAGTCAGACGACGATGGGCTATGGCTACACCTTC. It yields the protein CASSQTTMGYGYTF.

This clonotype was detected many times. The chain recombines TRBV12-3 or TRBV12-4 with TRBJ2-5; 7 nucleotides match TRBD1. CDR3 size: 14 residues. The junction had 8 bases not matched to a gene; V was cut back by 6 bases and J by 4 bases. CDR3 region: CASRYTGTAETQYF. The DNA for the CDR3 is TGTGCCAGCAGGTACACCGGGACAGCAGAGACCCAGTACTTC.

This clonotype was observed at least ten times. The J gene is TRBJ2-1, the V gene TRBV13; 14 bases are shared with TRBD2. Germline trimming cut 5 bases from V and 9 bases from J; bases unmatched to any gene: 6. CDR1 is PRHDT and CDR2 is FYEKMQ in the germline V gene (reference sequence). This CDR3 comprises 15 residues. CDR3 DNA: TGTGCCAGCAGCCTCGGGACTAGCGGGAGTGTTGAGCAGTTCTTC. This encodes CASSLGTSGSVEQFF.

The CDR3 DNA is TGTGCCAGTAGACAACAGGGATCCAAAAACATTCAGTACTTC. Translated: CASRQQGSKNIQYF. This chain joins TRBV19 and TRBJ2-4, with D possibly being TRBD1 (6 bases). V shed 6 bases and J shed 2 bases, with 11 bases lying between them. The germline CDR1 and CDR2 sequences are LNHDA and SQIVND (reference sequence). CDR3 size: 14 residues.

V gene TRBV30 combines with J gene TRBJ1-1; D remains ambiguous. The V end lost 4 bases, the J end lost 4 bases, and 16 bases lay between the germline ends. Germline CDR1 GTSNPN, CDR2 SVGIG (reference sequence). The CDR3 totals 14 residues. CDR3 residues: CAWIKGVSGTEAFF. CDR3 in DNA: TGTGCCTGGATCAAGGGCGTAAGCGGCACTGAAGCTTTCTTT.

Note on this clonotype: The junction differs from germline at one of its ends, possibly a read error. The V and J genes are TRBV28 and TRBJ2-1; TRBD2 is a possible D gene (5 bases). The germline V gene encodes CDR1 MDHEN and CDR2 SYDVKM. This CDR3 region has 17 residues. The CDR3 coding sequence is TGTGCCAGCAGTTTCCCGGCGGGCACCCAAGTCGGCGATGAGCAGTCCTTC. It translates to CASSFPAGTQVGDEQSF.

Regarding this clonotype: This may be a read error, as it is one base from a much larger clone. The CDR3 sequence is CASSSSGQGLWEQYF. In nucleotides, the CDR3 is TGTGCCAGCAGTTCATCGGGACAGGGACTTTGGGAGCAGTACTTC. The chain has TRBV28 and TRBJ2-7; 9 nucleotides match TRBD1. Looked up from germline, CDR1 is MDHEN and CDR2 is SYDVKM. There are 15 residues in the CDR3. Trimming cost V 4 bases and J 7 bases; bases outside gene matches: 11.

Comment on this clonotype: This may come from a read error, since a much larger clone is one base off. V gene TRBV10-3 combines with J gene TRBJ1-6; D is unresolved. Germline lookup yields CDR1 ENHRY and CDR2 SYGVKD. V lost 10 bases, J lost 11 bases, and 12 bases lay in between. The CDR3 extends over 11 amino acids. The CDR3, as DNA: TGTGCCACCCCAACAAGCCCACCCCTCCACTTT. Translation gives CATPTSPPLHF.

This clonotype was detected many times. The CDR3 spells CSARPASGRSETQYF. The CDR3 bases are TGCAGTGCTAGACCCGCTAGCGGGAGGAGTGAGACCCAGTACTTC. The chain couples TRBV20-1 to TRBJ2-5; 11 nucleotides match TRBD2. The CDR3 length is 15 residues. Germline values: CDR1 DFQATT, CDR2 SNEGSKA (reference sequence). Germline trimming cut 2 bases from V and 5 bases from J; bases unmatched to any gene: 7.

This clonotype has just one count. A much larger clone lies one base from this, so it may be a read error. V gene TRBV20-1 combines with J gene TRBJ2-1; D might be TRBD1 (6 bases). The J call may be incorrect, as the DNA end agrees better with TRBJ2-7. Germline CDR1 reads DFQATT; CDR2 reads SNEGSKA (reference sequence). This CDR3 has 13 residues. CDR3 in amino acids: CSASRLGGNEQYF. CDR3 sequence (DNA): TGCAGTGCTAGTCGCTTAGGGGGAAATGAGCAGTACTTC.

This clonotype was detected many times. The chain couples TRBV10-2 to TRBJ2-1, with TRBD1 identical over 8 bases. Germline V gene lookup returns CDR1 WSHSY and CDR2 SAAADI. J gave up 2 bases and V 1 base, and 7 bases lay outside the gene matches. CDR3 length equals 17 residues. The CDR3 DNA reads TGCGCCAGCAGTGAGTACCCGACAGGGGTTGCCTACAATGAGCAGTTCTTC. This encodes CASSEYPTGVAYNEQFF.

Comment on this clonotype: A junction boundary mismatches the germline segment, possibly from a read error. The rearrangement joins TRBV7-7 to TRBJ2-1, with 8 bases matching TRBD2. The CDR3 loop spans 14 amino acids. Germline V gene data show CDR1 as SSHAT and CDR2 as FNYEAQ (reference sequence). The chain's CDR3 is CASSLGGRFNEQFF. Written as DNA, the CDR3 is TGTGCTAGCAGCTTAGGCGGGAGGTTCAATGAGCAGTTCTTC.

The chain uses TRBV20-1 and TRBJ2-2; 10 nucleotides line up with TRBD2. After removal of 3 bases from V and 7 bases from J, the junction contained 8 bases not matched to a gene. The CDR3 loop spans 15 amino acids. CDR1 is DFQATT, CDR2 SNEGSKA, per germline (reference sequence). CDR3 sequence: CSARSRAGGYGELFF. The CDR3 DNA is TGCAGTGCTAGGTCGCGAGCGGGAGGGTACGGGGAGCTGTTTTTT.

This clonotype was picked up many times. The chain combines TRBV20-1 with TRBJ1-1; a possible D gene is TRBD1 (6 bases). Trimming left V 6 bases short and J 3 bases short, with 20 bases between. The CDR3 contains 15 residues. The germline V gene has CDR1 DFQATT and CDR2 SNEGSKA (reference sequence). The CDR3 DNA sequence: TGCAGTGCAGATCATCCACAGGGCGGTGACACTGAAGCTTTCTTT. It yields the protein CSADHPQGGDTEAFF.

This clonotype appeared a few times. This chain joins TRBV29-1 and TRBJ2-5, with 8 bases that match TRBD1. This CDR3 contains 13 residues. The V gene's germline CDR1 is SQVTM and CDR2 ANQGSEA. Trimming cost V 5 bases and J 8 bases; bases outside gene matches: 10. DNA of the CDR3: TGCAGCGTTCGACAGGGGATCAAGAGTACCCAGTACTTC. This sequence encodes CSVRQGIKSTQYF.

This clonotype was picked up a small number of times. The chain employs TRBV3-1 and TRBJ1-4; TRBD1 matches at 9 bases. The germline gives CDR1 LGHDT, CDR2 YNNKEL (reference sequence). This CDR3 contains 16 residues. The junction had 10 bases not matched to a gene; V was cut back by 7 bases and J by 4 bases. CDR3 sequence (DNA): TGTGCCAGCACCCGAGGGTGGACAGGGGATAATGAAAAACTGTTTTTT. Translating gives CASTRGWTGDNEKLFF.

At least ten counts were recorded for this clonotype. The gene calls are TRBV11-2 and TRBJ1-5; 7 nucleotides align to TRBD1. CDR3 length equals 15 residues. The germline V gene has CDR1 SGHAT and CDR2 FQNNGV. Trimming took 5 bases from V and 4 from J; bases not matched to a gene: 8. CDR3 bases: TGTGCCAGCAGCAGAGACAGGGTCGGTAATCAGCCCCAGCATTTT. This gives the protein CASSRDRVGNQPQHF.

J is TRBJ2-7 and V is TRBV9; 8 nucleotides line up with TRBD1. V lost 3 bases, J lost 6 bases, and 2 bases stayed unmatched. CDR1 SGDLS and CDR2 YYNGEE come from the germline V gene. The CDR3 is 12 residues long. This CDR3 is CASSEDRGEQYF. DNA of the CDR3: TGTGCCAGCAGCGAAGACAGGGGCGAGCAGTACTTC.

This clonotype was observed many times. CDR3 nucleotides: TGTGCCAGCAGTTTAGGGGACCTGACTAGCGGTAACACAGATACGCAGTATTTT. This translates into CASSLGDLTSGNTDTQYF. This chain connects TRBV28 to TRBJ2-3; TRBD2 agrees at 9 bases. J was trimmed by 2 bases and V by 2 bases; bases with no gene match: 11. The CDR3 loop spans 18 amino acids. The germline CDR1 and CDR2 sequences are MDHEN and SYDVKM.

This clonotype occurred many times. This chain links TRBV27 with TRBJ1-2; no clear D gene. The V end lost 1 base, the J end lost 4 bases, and 7 bases lay between the germline ends. Germline V gene data show CDR1 as MNHEY and CDR2 as SMNVEV (reference sequence). CDR3 length equals 13 residues. The CDR3 region has the DNA TGTGCCAGCAGTTTATGGGGTTCCTATGGCTACACCTTC. It is translated as CASSLWGSYGYTF.

This clonotype was recorded a few times. The chain joins TRBV12-3 or TRBV12-4 to TRBJ1-5; the D gene is possibly TRBD1 (6 bases). The V end was cut by 4 bases, the J end by 3 bases, with 16 bases between. The CDR3 is made up of 16 amino acids. The CDR3 region is CASSYWGRELNQPQHF. CDR3 DNA: TGTGCCAGCAGTTACTGGGGGCGAGAGCTCAATCAGCCCCAGCATTTT.

This clonotype has ten or more counts. The chain carries TRBV18 and TRBJ1-2; D remains unclear. V was pared by 0 bases and J by 6 bases, with 17 bases between. The CDR3 has 16 residues. CDR1 is KGHSH, CDR2 LQKENI, per germline. The CDR3 is CASSPPWIARDDGYTF. In nucleotides, the CDR3 is TGTGCCAGCTCACCACCGTGGATTGCAAGAGACGATGGCTACACCTTC. Combining the CDR3 with reference TRBV18 and TRBJ1-2 gives the whole variable domain NAGVMQNPRHLVRRRGQEARLRCSPMKGHSHVYWYRQLPEEGLKFMVYLQKENIIDESGMPKERFSAEFPKEGPSILRIQQVVRGDSAAYFCASSPPWIARDDGYTFGSGTRLTVV.